This T cell receptor beta chain was profiled in a study of blood T cell repertoires in COVID-19 (dated by TCRdb to the early 2020s). Study-level background: Samples covering the acute and convalescent phases of COVID-19 were provided by collaborators in the United States, Italy and Spain. The material from the prospective study consisted of cDNA or gDNA derived from T cells, B-cell-depleted T cells, or PBMCs. The dataset comprised deeply sampled blood TCRbeta repertoires from subjects exposed to, actively infected with, or recovered from COVID-19. The repertoires were released in a freely available public database intended as a resource for research on the immune response to SARS-CoV-2. Samples came from the ongoing ImmuneRACE study (first 160 participants) plus 1,254 subjects from 6 global collaborators. A de-identified subject ID, COVID-19 status, age in years and sex were almost always included in the sample metadata. Where HLA class I and class II types were available, the types were taken from metadata supplied by the sample provider, not from assay-based typing. General findings and caveats noted by the study authors: The amount of clinical and demographic metadata varied by source and participant and was provided uncurated.

Concerning this clone: This clone's antigen is unknown. No per-base quality is available; no much larger clone lies one base away.

V is pruned by 7 bases and J by 2 bases, leaving 4 bases of the junction without a gene match. The CDR3 measures 13 amino acids from cysteine to phenylalanine. Only the CDR3 part of the read is kept: 39 bases, read in frame from the first base. Taken from the germline V gene, the CDR1 and CDR2 loops are SGHRS and YFSETQ. TCRbeta CDR3 regions were amplified from genomic DNA by means of the immunoSEQ Assay, a bias-controlled multiplex PCR. The original pipeline was this. Within the assay, amplification of reference gene primers was used to estimate how many nucleated cells each sample contained. To quantify the absolute abundance of each unique TCRbeta CDR3 rearrangement, sequence reads were collapsed and filtered. For each sample, productive Simpson clonality was calculated as the square root of Simpson's diversity index across productive rearrangements. Entries here come from immuneACCESS through TCRdb and include only in-frame sequences with V and J called. Some clones fail to appear in such tables; in the studies checked, an unresolved V gene covers under half of the shortfall, and the cause of the remainder is unknown. V and J calls plus clone size are reproduced from that table; the DNA served to infer D and trimming. The sample table holds 100,000 to 120,000 clones, of which about 70% were seen once. The top ten constitute 6% to 8.5% of the sample.

Each collaborating institution followed its own protocols to collect whole blood in K2EDTA tubes. For TCRbeta analysis, collaborators shipped samples in one of three forms: frozen whole blood, isolated PBMCs, or DNA extracted from either of those sample types. The chain employs TRBV5-1 and TRBJ2-5; the junction holds 8 bases that match TRBD1. What was sequenced was peripheral blood. This receptor was identified in an older woman with acute or convalescent COVID-19. The DNA sequence is as follows: TGCGCCAGCCAACAGGGGGATCAAGAGACCCAGTACTTC. This is translated as CASQQGDQETQYF.